These T cell receptor beta chains were read from a single sample in a study of blood T cell repertoires in COVID-19. Repertoires were generated with immunoSEQ multiplex PCR, while TCRdb's copy carries only in-frame clones and drops some. The sample lists fewer than 200,000 clones, roughly four fifths occurring once. Sequencing was done on a sample of peripheral blood. Every receptor here comes from a human donor in a cohort sampled during active COVID-19. Both conserved end residues are part of each CDR3. D genes are given only for firm matches. Size values are once, few and many counts, or a class for expanded clones, and some rows have none.

clone_size: NA
d_call: NA
j_call: TRBJ2-7
v_call: TRBV6-1
cdr3_aa: CASSDIGQLYEQYF
cdr3_nt: TGTGCCAGCAGTGACATCGGACAGCTCTACGAGCAGTACTTC

clone_size: NA
d_call: TRBD1
j_call: TRBJ1-4
v_call: TRBV6-5
cdr3_aa: CASSYDRVGEKLFF
cdr3_nt: TGTGCCAGCAGTTACGACAGGGTGGGGGAAAAACTGTTTTTT

clone_size: NA
d_call: TRBD1
j_call: TRBJ2-7
v_call: TRBV18
cdr3_aa: CASSPGDRGYEQYF
cdr3_nt: TGTGCCAGCTCACCCGGAGACAGGGGCTACGAGCAGTACTTC

clone_size: NA
d_call: NA
j_call: TRBJ1-5
v_call: TRBV4-3
cdr3_aa: CASSHSGIPNQPQHF
cdr3_nt: TGCGCCAGCAGCCACTCAGGGATCCCAAATCAGCCCCAGCATTTT

clone_size: NA
d_call: TRBD1
j_call: TRBJ2-2
v_call: TRBV7-2
cdr3_aa: CASSRDRGTGELFF
cdr3_nt: TGTGCCAGCAGCCGGGACAGGGGAACCGGGGAGCTGTTTTTT

clone_size: NA
d_call: TRBD1
j_call: TRBJ2-3
v_call: TRBV29-1
cdr3_aa: CSVGRDRGWDTQYF
cdr3_nt: TGCAGCGTTGGTAGGGACAGGGGTTGGGATACGCAGTATTTT

clone_size: NA
d_call: NA
j_call: TRBJ2-5
v_call: TRBV9
cdr3_aa: CASIQWPAGETQYF
cdr3_nt: TGTGCCAGCATACAGTGGCCAGCGGGAGAGACCCAGTACTTC

clone_size: NA
d_call: TRBD2
j_call: TRBJ2-7
v_call: TRBV28
cdr3_aa: CASSLYASGSYEQYF
cdr3_nt: TGTGCCAGCAGTTTATATGCTAGCGGGAGCTACGAGCAGTACTTC

clone_size: NA
d_call: TRBD2
j_call: TRBJ2-3
v_call: TRBV5-1
cdr3_aa: CASSLGTSALRADTQYF
cdr3_nt: TGCGCCAGCAGCTTGGGTACTAGCGCCCTTCGCGCAGATACGCAGTATTTT

clone_size: NA
d_call: TRBD2
j_call: TRBJ2-1
v_call: TRBV10-1
cdr3_aa: CASSEGSGSIYEQFF
cdr3_nt: TGCGCCAGCAGTGAGGGTAGCGGGAGTATATATGAGCAGTTCTTC

clone_size: NA
d_call: NA
j_call: TRBJ1-5
v_call: TRBV2
cdr3_aa: CASSEDYSNQPQHF
cdr3_nt: TGTGCCAGCAGTGAAGATTATAGCAATCAGCCCCAGCATTTT

clone_size: once
d_call: NA
j_call: TRBJ1-2
v_call: TRBV19
cdr3_aa: CASTQGGRLDYGYTF
cdr3_nt: TGTGCCAGTACCCAAGGTGGCAGGCTCGACTATGGCTACACCTTC

clone_size: NA
d_call: TRBD1
j_call: TRBJ1-1
v_call: TRBV19
cdr3_aa: CASLGRDREAFF
cdr3_nt: TGTGCCAGTCTGGGGCGGGACAGGGAAGCTTTCTTT

clone_size: NA
d_call: TRBD1
j_call: TRBJ1-4
v_call: TRBV5-5
cdr3_aa: CASSLGDREGEKLFF
cdr3_nt: TGTGCCAGCAGTCTGGGGGACAGGGAGGGTGAAAAACTGTTTTTT

clone_size: NA
d_call: NA
j_call: TRBJ2-7
v_call: TRBV5-1
cdr3_aa: CASSPEASTWYEQYF
cdr3_nt: TGCGCCAGCAGCCCCGAGGCATCAACTTGGTACGAGCAGTACTTC

clone_size: NA
d_call: NA
j_call: TRBJ1-2
v_call: TRBV7-2
cdr3_aa: CASSPWGDYGYTF
cdr3_nt: TGTGCCAGCAGTCCATGGGGGGACTATGGCTACACCTTC

clone_size: NA
d_call: TRBD1
j_call: TRBJ2-5
v_call: TRBV2
cdr3_aa: CASRIQGAGLQETQYF
cdr3_nt: TGTGCCAGCAGGATACAGGGGGCGGGGCTCCAAGAGACCCAGTACTTC

clone_size: NA
d_call: TRBD2
j_call: TRBJ2-7
v_call: TRBV27
cdr3_aa: CASSPRDYYEQYF
cdr3_nt: TGTGCCAGCAGTCCCCGGGACTACTACGAGCAGTACTTC

clone_size: NA
d_call: NA
j_call: TRBJ1-3
v_call: TRBV12-5
cdr3_aa: CASGSGFSSGNTIYF
cdr3_nt: TGTGCTAGTGGTTCAGGGTTCAGCTCCGGAAACACCATATATTTT

clone_size: NA
d_call: TRBD1
j_call: TRBJ2-6
v_call: TRBV29-1
cdr3_aa: CSDKITGPGTANSGANVLTF
cdr3_nt: TGCAGCGACAAGATCACAGGTCCCGGGACAGCGAACTCTGGGGCCAACGTCCTGACTTTC

clone_size: NA
d_call: NA
j_call: TRBJ1-5
v_call: TRBV12-3/TRBV12-4
cdr3_aa: CASSLVVEEPQHF
cdr3_nt: TGTGCCAGCAGTTTGGTCGTCGAGGAGCCCCAGCATTTT

clone_size: NA
d_call: NA
j_call: TRBJ2-7
v_call: TRBV12-5
cdr3_aa: CASGLGQVFYEQYF
cdr3_nt: TGTGCTAGTGGTTTGGGCCAGGTTTTCTACGAGCAGTACTTC

clone_size: NA
d_call: TRBD2
j_call: TRBJ2-7
v_call: TRBV5-6
cdr3_aa: CASSFGLAGDEQYF
cdr3_nt: TGTGCCAGCAGCTTTGGACTAGCGGGAGACGAGCAGTACTTC

clone_size: NA
d_call: TRBD1
j_call: TRBJ1-1
v_call: TRBV28
cdr3_aa: CASSPIGTEYLYTEAFF
cdr3_nt: TGTGCCAGCAGTCCCATAGGGACAGAATACCTATATACTGAAGCTTTCTTT

clone_size: once
d_call: NA
j_call: TRBJ1-2
v_call: TRBV28
cdr3_aa: CASSPGSYGYTF
cdr3_nt: TGTGCCAGCAGCCCCGGGAGCTATGGCTACACCTTC

clone_size: NA
d_call: NA
j_call: TRBJ1-1
v_call: TRBV5-6
cdr3_aa: CASSPTGRLNTEAFF
cdr3_nt: TGTGCCAGCAGCCCTACAGGGCGGCTGAACACTGAAGCTTTCTTT

clone_size: NA
d_call: NA
j_call: TRBJ1-6
v_call: TRBV18
cdr3_aa: CASSQSVGAGNSPLHF
cdr3_nt: TGTGCCAGCTCACAATCCGTGGGGGCAGGGAATTCACCCCTCCACTTT

clone_size: NA
d_call: TRBD1
j_call: TRBJ1-6
v_call: TRBV7-2
cdr3_aa: CASSLAGGGSPLHF
cdr3_nt: TGTGCCAGCAGCTTAGCAGGGGGCGGTTCACCCCTCCACTTT

clone_size: NA
d_call: TRBD2
j_call: TRBJ2-1
v_call: TRBV7-9
cdr3_aa: CASSLVGTSDEFF
cdr3_nt: TGTGCCAGCAGCTTAGTCGGGACTAGCGACGAGTTCTTC

clone_size: NA
d_call: TRBD2
j_call: TRBJ2-2
v_call: TRBV3-1/TRBV3-2
cdr3_aa: CASSAAGGPTGELFF
cdr3_nt: TGTGCCAGCAGCGCGGCGGGAGGGCCCACCGGGGAGCTGTTTTTT

clone_size: NA
d_call: TRBD1
j_call: TRBJ1-2
v_call: TRBV4-3
cdr3_aa: CASSQVKAGGNGYTF
cdr3_nt: TGCGCCAGCAGCCAAGTTAAGGCAGGGGGCAATGGCTACACCTTC

clone_size: NA
d_call: NA
j_call: TRBJ2-7
v_call: TRBV9
cdr3_aa: CASSVGSGNSYEQYF
cdr3_nt: TGTGCCAGCAGCGTAGGATCCGGGAACTCCTACGAGCAGTACTTC

clone_size: NA
d_call: TRBD2
j_call: TRBJ2-7
v_call: TRBV20-1
cdr3_aa: CSASIAGGPYEQYF
cdr3_nt: TGCAGTGCTAGTATCGCGGGGGGACCCTACGAGCAGTACTTC

clone_size: NA
d_call: NA
j_call: TRBJ2-1
v_call: TRBV2
cdr3_aa: CASRGRRGPSYNEQFF
cdr3_nt: TGTGCCAGCAGAGGGAGGAGGGGCCCCTCCTACAATGAGCAGTTCTTC

clone_size: NA
d_call: TRBD1
j_call: TRBJ1-2
v_call: TRBV6-5
cdr3_aa: CASSKDRGSGYTF
cdr3_nt: TGTGCCAGCAGCAAGGACAGGGGCTCTGGCTACACCTTC